Presented here are 9 T cell receptor beta chains from one specimen sequenced in a study of CD8 T cells in Susac syndrome (dated by TCRdb to the late 2010s). Library creation used the immunoSEQ multiplex PCR assay. RNA was extracted using the RNeasy kit, and roughly 0.5 to 1 microgram was reverse transcribed with random hexamers. TCRdb applied fastp at Q25 and MiXCR to the public reads, then kept only in-frame beta chains. CDR3 protein duplicates are merged, each entry listing the most common genes and DNA. Within this sample are about 250,000 distinct CDR3 sequences, with approximately 92% of them counted one time only. The top ten clones comprise approximately 0.072% of the sample. The specimen was CD4+ T cells from PBMCs. These receptors came from a human donor with multiple sclerosis.

The chain recombines TRBV2 with TRBJ2-3; D perhaps matches TRBD2 (6 bases). Germline assignment: CDR1 SNHLY and CDR2 FYNNEI. Trimming stripped 7 bases from V and 1 base from J, with 6 bases between. The CDR3 is 12 amino acids. CDR3 in DNA: TGTGCCAGCAAGCGGGGCACAGATACGCAGTATTTT. It yields the protein CASKRGTDTQYF.

V and J are TRBV5-1 and TRBJ1-4, with a weak D call TRBD1 (5 bases). The CDR3 is 16 amino acids. Per the germline V gene, CDR1 is SGHRS and CDR2 is YFSETQ. Trimming stripped 0 bases from V and 4 bases from J, with 13 bases between. The chain's CDR3 is CASSLGGQTFNEKLFF. The CDR3 nucleotides read TGCGCCAGCAGCTTGGGGGGCCAGACCTTTAATGAAAAACTGTTTTTT.

The genes are TRBV5-1 and TRBJ2-5, with D possibly matching TRBD2 (5 bases). The CDR3 spans 15 residues. The V gene lost 0 bases and the J gene lost 5 bases, with 14 bases spanning the gap. Germline V lookup: CDR1 SGHRS, CDR2 YFSETQ. CDR3 amino acids: CASSLDVGRGETQYF. CDR3 in DNA: TGCGCCAGCAGCTTGGATGTGGGGAGAGGGGAGACCCAGTACTTC.

Here the CDR3 DNA reads TGTGCCACCAGTGATCGCACAGATACGCAGTATTTT. This translates into CATSDRTDTQYF. This chain connects TRBV24-1 to TRBJ2-3, with D uncertain. This CDR3 is built from 12 residues. CDR1 and CDR2 (germline): KGHDR, SFDVKD. Trimming removed 3 bases from V and 1 base from J, with 1 base in between.

The chain has TRBV3-1 and TRBJ2-5; the D gene is possibly TRBD2 (6 bases). Germline V CDR1 and CDR2: LGHDT, YNNKEL (reference sequence). V was shortened by 4 bases and J by 5 bases, with 17 bases between the two germline ends. This CDR3 contains 15 residues. The CDR3 region is CASSRSGLVGETQYF. The CDR3 nucleotides are TGTGCCAGCAGCCGGTCGGGACTCGTGGGGGAGACCCAGTACTTC.

This sequence joins TRBV5-4 and TRBJ2-7; D remains unclear. The germline V and J ends were trimmed by 4 bases and 6 bases, with 11 bases remaining between them. This CDR3 has 12 amino acids. Germline values: CDR1 SGHNT, CDR2 YYREEE (reference sequence). CDR3 bases: TGTGCCAGCAGCCCCGGACCCGGCGAGCAGTACTTC. This encodes CASSPGPGEQYF.

This chain uses TRBV27 with TRBJ2-3; 10 bases fit TRBD2. Germline V lookup: CDR1 MNHEY, CDR2 SMNVEV (reference sequence). The CDR3 loop spans 18 amino acids. Unmatched junction bases numbered 15, after V lost 5 bases and J lost 4 bases. The CDR3 DNA sequence: TGTGCCAGCAGTCCCTTATCAAGCGGGAGGGCCAGCGCAGATACGCAGTATTTT. Translation gives CASSPLSSGRASADTQYF.

A single count supports this clonotype. The V call is TRBV2, the J call TRBJ2-1; 13 nucleotides agree with TRBD2. CDR1 is SNHLY, CDR2 FYNNEI, per germline. The junction had 16 bases not matched to a gene; V was cut back by 1 base and J by 7 bases. The CDR3 totals 20 residues. The CDR3 here is CASSEVGLAGRGTERNEQFF. The CDR3 nucleotides read TGTGCCAGCAGTGAAGTGGGACTAGCGGGAAGGGGGACGGAGAGAAATGAGCAGTTCTTC.

The J gene is TRBJ2-7, the V gene TRBV12-3 or TRBV12-4, with TRBD1 matching over 12 bases. This CDR3 comprises 15 residues. Trimming took 6 bases from V and 4 from J; bases not matched to a gene: 7. The DNA for the CDR3 is TGTGCCAGCAGCCTGGGACAGGGGGCGATTTACGAGCAGTACTTC. Amino acid sequence: CASSLGQGAIYEQYF.